What follows are 29 T cell receptor beta chains derived from one specimen sequenced in a study of PD-1 and CTLA-4 blockade in melanoma. Sequencing used immunoSEQ multiplex PCR; TCRdb keeps in-frame clones, though not all of them. The sample records 8,500 to 13,000 clones, roughly 80% being singletons. The material sequenced was CD8+ T cells from peripheral blood, taken from a patient given anti-PD-1 treatment. These TCRs come from a human donor with melanoma.

The chain combines TRBV7-8 with TRBJ1-6; D call uncertain. V lost 5 bases to trimming and J lost 10 bases, with 12 bases between them. Germline CDR1 is SGHVS and CDR2 is FQNEAQ. The CDR3 totals 13 residues. Here the CDR3 DNA reads TGTGCCAGCAGCCCGATCGGCGGATCACCCCTCCACTTT. It yields the protein CASSPIGGSPLHF.

The rearrangement joins TRBV9 to TRBJ1-5; 7 bases are shared with TRBD1. This CDR3 contains 15 residues. V trimming: 3 bases; J trimming: 6 bases; junction bases outside the gene matches: 9. Germline CDR1 and CDR2: SGDLS and YYNGEE. CDR3 sequence: CASSEGTVESQPQHF. CDR3 bases: TGTGCCAGCAGCGAGGGGACAGTGGAATCTCAGCCCCAGCATTTT.

The V gene is TRBV12-3 or TRBV12-4, the J gene TRBJ2-7; D gene uncertain. CDR3 length equals 13 residues. Trimming removed 6 bases from V and 6 bases from J, with 15 bases in between. The CDR3 DNA reads as TGTGCCAGCAGCCCCGCCCTGGGCCTCGAGCAGTACTTC. It is translated as CASSPALGLEQYF.

The chain couples TRBV18 to TRBJ2-5; D call uncertain. From germline, CDR1 is KGHSH and CDR2 LQKENI. The V gene lost 2 bases and the J gene lost 5 bases, with 6 bases spanning the gap. There are 12 residues in the CDR3. The CDR3 here is CASSPFGETQYF. CDR3 nucleotide sequence: TGTGCCAGCTCACCATTTGGGGAGACCCAGTACTTC.

V gene TRBV7-8 combines with J gene TRBJ2-1; the D gene is possibly TRBD2 (6 bases). The CDR3 spans 17 residues. V was pared by 5 bases and J by 0 bases, with 17 bases between. CDR1 and CDR2 from the germline V gene are SGHVS and FQNEAQ. The CDR3 DNA follows: TGTGCCAGCAGCGTACCAGCTAGCGCAAGCTCCTACAATGAGCAGTTCTTC. It codes for CASSVPASASSYNEQFF.

This sequence joins TRBV24-1 and TRBJ2-3; 8 bases agree with TRBD2. The CDR3 covers 18 residues. Trimming at V came to 4 bases and at J to 2 bases, leaving 13 bases not matched to a gene. The V gene's germline CDR1 is KGHDR and CDR2 SFDVKD. CDR3 loop: CATSDPGKEAGVTDTQYF. The CDR3 DNA follows: TGTGCCACCAGTGACCCCGGTAAAGAAGCGGGAGTCACAGATACGCAGTATTTT.

The chain is built from TRBV6-5 and TRBJ1-1, with D tentatively TRBD1 (5 bases). Looked up from germline, CDR1 is MNHEY and CDR2 is SVGAGI. V was pared by 6 bases and J by 3 bases, with 14 bases between. This CDR3 is 14 amino acids long. The CDR3 bases are TGTGCCAGCAGCCTAATGGACACGGACACTGAAGCTTTCTTT. It is translated as CASSLMDTDTEAFF.

V is TRBV13 and J is TRBJ2-7; tentatively, D is TRBD1 (6 bases). The CDR3 has 12 residues. CDR1 is PRHDT and CDR2 is FYEKMQ in the germline V gene (reference sequence). Trimming left V 4 bases short and J 6 bases short, with 10 bases between. The CDR3 reads CASSSIRGEQYF. The CDR3 nucleotides are TGTGCCAGCAGCTCTATCAGGGGCGAGCAGTACTTC.

The chain links TRBV7-8 to TRBJ1-6, with D hard to call. The CDR3 covers 17 residues. V was trimmed by 0 bases and J by 6 bases, leaving 15 bases between them. Germline values: CDR1 SGHVS, CDR2 FQNEAQ. The DNA of the CDR3 is TGTGCCAGCAGCTTAGCGCCCCGGGTTGAGCGTAATTCACCCCTCCACTTT. Translation gives CASSLAPRVERNSPLHF.

This clone has a single count. J is TRBJ1-3 and V is TRBV13; D is unresolved. V lost 5 bases and J lost 0, with 14 bases in between. Germline V CDR1 and CDR2: PRHDT, FYEKMQ (reference sequence). The CDR3 is made up of 16 amino acids. CDR3 nucleotides: TGTGCCAGCAGCACGCGCAGGATGCCCTCTGGAAACACCATATATTTT. Translated, it gives CASSTRRMPSGNTIYF.

This clone appeared once. In nucleotides, the CDR3 is TGTGCCTGGGACCGACAGGGTTCTAATGAAAAACTGTTTTTT. Its translation: CAWDRQGSNEKLFF. J is TRBJ1-4 and V is TRBV30; 7 bases match TRBD1. Germline V gene lookup returns CDR1 GTSNPN and CDR2 SVGIG (reference sequence). With V trimmed by 5 bases and J by 3 bases, 6 bases remained unmatched. The CDR3 runs 14 residues.

This clone occurred once. V gene TRBV30 combines with J gene TRBJ1-1; D remains unclear. Germline-derived CDR1 and CDR2 are GTSNPN and SVGIG (reference sequence). Trimming shortened V by 2 bases and J by 2 bases, and 9 bases separated the two germline ends. CDR3 size: 13 residues. CDR3 amino acids: CAWSSTLNTEAFF. The CDR3 nucleotides are TGTGCCTGGAGTTCTACCCTTAACACTGAAGCTTTCTTT.

The CDR3 DNA reads as TGTGCTAGTGGTTTGGCCGGGGAGCTGTTTTTT. It yields the protein CASGLAGELFF. This sequence joins TRBV12-5 and TRBJ2-2; D ambiguous. V lost 1 base to trimming and J lost 6 bases, with 0 bases between them. CDR3 length: 11 amino acids. Germline V CDR1 and CDR2: LGHNT, FRNRAP.

The CDR3 region has the DNA TGTGCCACTGGACCCCGGGAGGACGAAAAACTGTTTTTT. It is translated as CATGPREDEKLFF. The chain is built from TRBV10-3 and TRBJ1-4; no firm D call. The V and J ends lost 10 bases and 8 bases respectively, with 17 bases between them. CDR1 is ENHRY and CDR2 is SYGVKD in the germline V gene. The CDR3 runs 13 residues.

This chain uses TRBV5-4 with TRBJ2-7, with 9 bases lining up with TRBD1. This CDR3 is built from 14 residues. Per the germline V gene, CDR1 is SGHNT and CDR2 is YYREEE (reference sequence). The trim removed 4 bases at V and 6 bases at J, leaving 8 bases unmatched. DNA of the CDR3: TGTGCCAGCAGCGCCGGGACAGGGATTCTCGAGCAGTACTTC. Translation: CASSAGTGILEQYF.

This clone has a single count. The germline gene is not matched at one end of the junction; a read error may be the cause. The V call is TRBV6-4, the J call TRBJ1-2; TRBD1 is a possible D gene (5 bases). The length of the CDR3 is 13 residues. Germline assignment: CDR1 MRHNA and CDR2 SNTAGT. DNA of the CDR3: TGTGCCAGCAGTGACTGGGGGGGGTATGTCTACACCTTC. Protein product: CASSDWGGYVYTF.

This chain links TRBV5-1 with TRBJ2-3, with 9 bases aligning to TRBD2. Germline CDR1 reads SGHRS; CDR2 reads YFSETQ. CDR3 length: 15 residues. V was pared by 3 bases and J by 1 base, with 3 bases of the junction left unmatched. The CDR3 DNA is TGCGCCAGCAGCTCCTTAGCGGGAGGCACAGATACGCAGTATTTT. It encodes CASSSLAGGTDTQYF.

The chain joins TRBV27 to TRBJ2-2; D is perhaps TRBD1 (6 bases). Looked up from germline, CDR1 is MNHEY and CDR2 is SMNVEV (reference sequence). With 2 bases removed from V and 6 bases from J, the gap between germline ends came to 7 bases. There are 13 residues in the CDR3. CDR3 coding DNA: TGTGCCAGCAGTTTAGCAGGGGCCGGGGAGCTGTTTTTT. Translating it yields CASSLAGAGELFF.

The chain has TRBV6-5 and TRBJ2-5, with TRBD1 matching 10 bases. J gave up 5 bases and V 8 bases, and 8 bases lay outside the gene matches. The germline CDR1 and CDR2 sequences are MNHEY and SVGAGI. CDR3 length: 14 amino acids. The CDR3 DNA sequence: TGTGCCAGCGACCCGACAGGGGGCTTTGAGACCCAGTACTTC. This sequence encodes CASDPTGGFETQYF.

The rearrangement uses TRBV29-1 and TRBJ2-1; 8 positions agree with TRBD2. This CDR3 spans 14 amino acids. V dropped 5 bases and J dropped 9; count of bases not matched to a gene: 12. Germline V gene data show CDR1 as SQVTM and CDR2 as ANQGSEA. The CDR3 loop is CSVWGGVAGIEQFF. CDR3 sequence (DNA): TGCAGCGTTTGGGGCGGGGTAGCGGGAATTGAGCAGTTCTTC.

The rearrangement joins TRBV5-1 to TRBJ2-1; D possibly corresponds to TRBD1 (6 bases). Germline CDR1 is SGHRS and CDR2 is YFSETQ. The CDR3 consists of 14 residues. V was pared by 1 base and J by 6 bases, with 11 bases between. The CDR3 sequence is CASSLWKGVNEQFF. CDR3 in DNA: TGCGCCAGCAGCTTGTGGAAGGGGGTCAATGAGCAGTTCTTC.

The CDR3 is CASSYSSWETQYF. The CDR3 DNA sequence: TGTGCCAGCAGTTACTCGAGCTGGGAGACCCAGTACTTC. The chain carries TRBV6-2 or TRBV6-3 and TRBJ2-5; the D is unclear. This CDR3 has 13 residues. CDR1 MNHEY and CDR2 SVGEGT come from the germline V gene. V lost 0 bases, J lost 5 bases, and 7 bases lay in between.

The V call is TRBV6-5, the J call TRBJ1-1, with D possibly matching TRBD1 (5 bases). Trimming removed 0 bases from V and 5 bases from J, with 13 bases in between. The CDR3 is 15 amino acids. The germline gives CDR1 MNHEY, CDR2 SVGAGI. CDR3 region: CASSYSDAGITEAFF. The CDR3 DNA is TGTGCCAGCAGTTACTCGGACGCAGGGATAACTGAAGCTTTCTTT.

CDR3 nucleotide sequence: TGCGCCACCGATCCTGGCCAAGCGGGAGGCCGCTACGAGCAGTACTTC. Protein sequence: CATDPGQAGGRYEQYF. V is TRBV10-1 and J is TRBJ2-7; 9 positions match TRBD2. V dropped 10 bases and J dropped 3; count of bases not matched to a gene: 16. This CDR3 spans 16 amino acids. Germline V gives CDR1 WNHNN, CDR2 SYGVQD (reference sequence).

V and J are TRBV7-9 and TRBJ2-1, with TRBD1 identical over 7 bases. This CDR3 contains 17 residues. With V trimmed by 5 bases and J by 6 bases, 16 bases remained unmatched. The germline V gene has CDR1 SEHNR and CDR2 FQNEAQ (reference sequence). The CDR3 sequence is CASSNNRGYLQANEQFF. The CDR3, as DNA: TGTGCCAGCAGCAACAACAGGGGATACCTTCAAGCCAATGAGCAGTTCTTC.

The V call is TRBV7-6, the J call TRBJ2-6; maybe TRBD1 (6 bases). Germline V CDR1 and CDR2: SGHVS, FNYEAQ. V shed 5 bases and J shed 3 bases, with 17 bases lying between them. This CDR3 is 17 amino acids long. CDR3 protein: CASSPVPGVGGANVLTF. CDR3 DNA: TGTGCCAGCAGCCCCGTACCAGGGGTTGGTGGGGCCAACGTCCTGACTTTC. Drawing the rest from reference TRBV7-6 and TRBJ2-6, the complete variable domain is GAGVSQSPRYKVTKRGQDVALRCDPISGHVSLYWYRQALGQGPEFLTYFNYEAQQDKSGLPNDRFSAERPEGSISTLTIQRTEQRDSAMYRCASSPVPGVGGANVLTFGAGSRLTVL.

The chain has TRBV7-9 and TRBJ2-1, with D perhaps given as TRBD1 or TRBD2 (6 bases each). The V gene's germline CDR1 is SEHNR and CDR2 FQNEAQ (reference sequence). Trimming shortened V by 1 base and J by 7 bases, and 11 bases separated the two germline ends. This CDR3 region has 14 residues. The DNA of the CDR3 is TGTGCCAGCAGCTTAGGCCAGGGGAGGAATGAGCAGTTCTTC. Translation: CASSLGQGRNEQFF.

This clone was observed a single time. The rearrangement links TRBV14 to TRBJ2-7, with 7 bases lining up with TRBD1. Germline CDR1 and CDR2: SGHDN and FVKESK. The CDR3 has 12 residues. J lost 0 bases, V lost 8 bases, and 1 base had no gene match. The CDR3 DNA is TGTGCCAGCGGACAGGCCTCCTACGAGCAGTACTTC. It is translated as CASGQASYEQYF.

The chain has TRBV9 and TRBJ1-2; D gene uncertain. CDR3 size: 14 residues. CDR1 and CDR2 (germline): SGDLS, YYNGEE. Trimming removed 0 bases at V and 3 bases at J, with 9 bases between. The CDR3 loop reads CASSVGGRDYGYTF. Written as DNA, the CDR3 is TGTGCCAGCAGCGTAGGGGGAAGGGACTATGGCTACACCTTC.